This entry describes one TCR beta chain. Antigen specificity is unknown. The sample is drawn from a study of CD8 T cells in ankylosing spondylitis. Regarding the study as a whole: Disease-linked clones were reportedly significantly enriched in matched ankylosing spondylitis synovial fluid.

TCRdb used MiXCR to reprocess the 5' RACE reads, holding one entry per CDR3 protein. Altogether under 400,000 distinct CDR3 sequences are present, about 9.9% being singletons, with the ten largest covering about 10%. CDR1 SEHNR and CDR2 FQNEAQ come from the germline V gene (reference sequence). This CDR3 region has 14 residues. Trimming left V 2 bases short and J 5 bases short, with 9 bases between. The V and J genes are TRBV7-9 and TRBJ2-2; no clear D gene. The specimen was blood, either unsorted or a sorted T cell fraction (not recorded which). The receptor comes from a female donor with ankylosing spondylitis or in good health (not recorded which). CDR3 nucleotide sequence: TGTGCCAGCAGCTTAAATAGTGATACCGGGGAGCTGTTTTTT. Protein: CASSLNSDTGELFF.